Listed below are T cell receptor beta chains from one sample, sequenced in a study of cytomegalovirus exposure and HLA in healthy donors. Using immunoSEQ multiplex PCR, the repertoire was profiled, and TCRdb retains in-frame clones only, with some absent. Among around 96,000 clones, under 80% were seen once, and the ten largest hold 10%. Material for sequencing was PBMCs. These receptors all stem from a young man in good health and CMV-seropositive. The CDR3 runs from the conserved cysteine through the conserved F or W. D genes are given only for firm matches. Clone sizes are given selectively: once, few, many, or a class where the clone is expanded.

v_gene	d_gene	j_gene	abundance	CDR3nt	CDR3aa
TRBV25-1	TRBD1	TRBJ1-6	NA	TGTGCCAGCAGTCCCCCGGGACAGAGAAATTCACCCCTCCACTTT	CASSPPGQRNSPLHF
TRBV6-6	TRBD1	TRBJ1-4	NA	TGTGCCAGCAGGGACAGGGGTGGGGAAAAACTGTTTTTT	CASRDRGGEKLFF
TRBV7-3	TRBD2	TRBJ2-3	NA	TGTGCCAGCAGCGTGGGGACTAGCAATACGCAGTATTTT	CASSVGTSNTQYF
TRBV27	TRBD2	TRBJ2-1	NA	TGTGCCAGCAGTTTACTAGCGGGGGGATACAATGAGCAGTTCTTC	CASSLLAGGYNEQFF
TRBV2	NA	TRBJ1-5	NA	TGTGCCAGCAGGGCGCATCGGGGGGCTGTTAGCAATCAGCCCCAGCATTTT	CASRAHRGAVSNQPQHF
TRBV10-3	NA	TRBJ1-6	NA	TGTGCCATCAGTCAGCAGGGAATCGGCTATAATTCACCCCTCCACTTT	CAISQQGIGYNSPLHF
TRBV29-1	NA	TRBJ1-3	NA	TGCAGCGTACAGGGTGGAGGAAACACCATATATTTT	CSVQGGGNTIYF
TRBV29-1	TRBD1	TRBJ2-5	NA	TGCAGCGCGCGAACGCAGTGGACAGGGCCCCAAGAGACCCAGTACTTC	CSARTQWTGPQETQYF
TRBV4-1	TRBD2	TRBJ2-3	NA	TGTGCCAGCAGCCAAGACGGGACTAGTCCCACAGATACGCAGTATTTT	CASSQDGTSPTDTQYF
TRBV19	NA	TRBJ2-7	few	TGTGCCAGTAGTATAGCCTCTGGCCCGACAGCCCTGACCTACGAGCAGTACTTC	CASSIASGPTALTYEQYF
TRBV2	NA	TRBJ1-1	NA	TGTGCCAGCAGCAAGGGGAAAAACACTGAAGCTTTCTTT	CASSKGKNTEAFF
TRBV30	NA	TRBJ1-6	NA	TGTGCGGGGGGGGATTCACCCCTCCACTTT	CAGGDSPLHF
TRBV5-1	NA	TRBJ1-4	once	TGCGCCAGCAGCGCCGGGACATCGAATGAAAAACTGTTTTTT	CASSAGTSNEKLFF
TRBV13	NA	TRBJ1-5	few	TGTGCCAGCAGCATCACAGGGAACAATCAGCCCCAGCATTTT	CASSITGNNQPQHF
TRBV5-1	NA	TRBJ1-1	NA	TGCGCCAGCAGGAGATTGAACACTGAAGCTTTCTTT	CASRRLNTEAFF
TRBV2	NA	TRBJ2-5	NA	TGTGCCAGCACCCAAAGGAGAACTAATCCCAATGACCAGTACTTC	CASTQRRTNPNDQYF
TRBV13	NA	TRBJ2-1	NA	TGTGCCAGCAGCCCCCCCCGGGAAAGCTCCTACAATGAGCAGTTCTTC	CASSPPRESSYNEQFF
TRBV23-1	TRBD1	TRBJ2-2	NA	TGCGCCAGCAGTCAATCCCGACAGGGACACACCGGGGAGCTGTTTTTT	CASSQSRQGHTGELFF
TRBV2	NA	TRBJ1-1	NA	TGTGCCAGCAGCTACAGGGTGAACACTGAAGCTTTCTTT	CASSYRVNTEAFF
TRBV19	NA	TRBJ1-6	NA	TGTGCCTCAGGGAGGAGCTCCTATAATTCACCCCTCCACTTT	CASGRSSYNSPLHF
TRBV7-7	TRBD2	TRBJ2-2	NA	TGTGCCAGCAGCCCCATATTACTAGCGGCGGCCGGGGGCACCGGGGAGCTGTTTTTT	CASSPILLAAAGGTGELFF
TRBV28	NA	TRBJ1-3	NA	TGTGCCAGCAGTTCCGCCAGGCTTAGGGGAAACACCATATATTTT	CASSSARLRGNTIYF
TRBV10-1	TRBD1	TRBJ2-7	NA	TGCGCCAGCAGTGGGAGGACAGGATTCCACCATGAGCAGTACTTC	CASSGRTGFHHEQYF
TRBV11-2	NA	TRBJ2-2	NA	TGTGCCAGCAGCTTAGAGGTCAGGTCGAACACCGGGGAGCTGTTTTTT	CASSLEVRSNTGELFF
TRBV5-3	NA	TRBJ1-4	NA	TGTGCCAGAAGTTTCGCAGGGAGGTGTGAAAAACTGTTTTTT	CARSFAGRCEKLFF
TRBV15	TRBD1	TRBJ1-2	NA	TGTGCCACCAGCAGATCACAGGGGACGGATGGTGGCTACACCTTC	CATSRSQGTDGGYTF
TRBV15	TRBD1	TRBJ1-5	NA	TGTGCCACCAGCAGAAGGAGGCAGGGGGACAATCAGCCCCAGCATTTT	CATSRRRQGDNQPQHF
TRBV30	TRBD1	TRBJ1-3	NA	TGTGCCTCGACTCGCCTGCCACAGGGGGCGCTTGGAAACACCATATATTTT	CASTRLPQGALGNTIYF
TRBV4-1	NA	TRBJ2-7	NA	TGCGCCAGCAGCCAAGACAACTCCTACGAGCAGTACTTC	CASSQDNSYEQYF
TRBV5-1	NA	TRBJ1-4	few	TGCGCCAGCAGCCTTGGCGGGTATGAAAAACTGTTTTTT	CASSLGGYEKLFF
TRBV19	NA	TRBJ2-2	NA	TGTGCCAGCAACCGGCGGATCGGGGAGCTGTTTTTT	CASNRRIGELFF
TRBV27	TRBD1	TRBJ1-2	NA	TGTGCCAGCAGTTTTATCCAGGGGGCGCGTCATGGCTACACCTTC	CASSFIQGARHGYTF
TRBV10-2	TRBD2	TRBJ2-1	NA	TGCGCCAGCAGTGAGGAGTACCCCGAGCGAGCGGGGGGAACTAGCTCCTACAATGAGCAGTTCTTC	CASSEEYPERAGGTSSYNEQFF
TRBV15	TRBD1	TRBJ1-2	NA	TGTGCCACCAGCAGGCGGGACAGCCCCAGGTATGGCTACACCTTC	CATSRRDSPRYGYTF
TRBV7-7	TRBD1	TRBJ2-5	NA	TGTGCTAGCAGCTCGGACAGGGGCGCGACGGAGACCCAGTACTTC	CASSSDRGATETQYF
TRBV5-1	TRBD1	TRBJ1-1	NA	TGCGCCAGCAGCTTAAACAGGGGGGTCATAGACACTGAAGCTTTCTTT	CASSLNRGVIDTEAFF
TRBV4-2	TRBD1	TRBJ1-4	NA	TGTGCCAGCAGCCAAGTTGAACAGGGGGCGGGCGAAAAACTGTTTTTT	CASSQVEQGAGEKLFF
TRBV5-8	NA	TRBJ2-3	NA	TGTGCCAGCAGCTCGTTTCCAGACACAGATACGCAGTATTTT	CASSSFPDTDTQYF
TRBV5-1	NA	TRBJ2-6	NA	TGCGCCAGCAGCTTGGTGGGGGGCTCTGGGGCCAACGTCCTGACTTTC	CASSLVGGSGANVLTF
TRBV14	TRBD1	TRBJ1-4	few	TGTGCCAGCAGCCATCAGGGGGCGGGTGAAAAACTGTTTTTT	CASSHQGAGEKLFF
TRBV2	NA	TRBJ2-7	NA	TGTGCCAGCCACCCCGGGCCAGGGCTTGCCTACGAGCAGTACTTC	CASHPGPGLAYEQYF
TRBV9	NA	TRBJ1-2	NA	TGTGCCAGCAGCGTGATGGACTCCACAAATGGCTACACCTTC	CASSVMDSTNGYTF